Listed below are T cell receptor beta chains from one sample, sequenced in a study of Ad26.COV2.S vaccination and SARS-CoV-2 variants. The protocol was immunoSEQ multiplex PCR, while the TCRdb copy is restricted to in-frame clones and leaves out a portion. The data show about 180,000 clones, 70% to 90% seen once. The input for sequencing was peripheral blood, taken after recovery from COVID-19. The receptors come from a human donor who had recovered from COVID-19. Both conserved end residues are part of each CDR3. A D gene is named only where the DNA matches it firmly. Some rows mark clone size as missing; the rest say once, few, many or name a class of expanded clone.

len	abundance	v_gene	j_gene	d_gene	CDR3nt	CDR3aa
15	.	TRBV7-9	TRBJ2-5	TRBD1	TGTGCCAGCAGCCAACAGGGACAGGGGTTCTCAGACCAGTACTTC	CASSQQGQGFSDQYF
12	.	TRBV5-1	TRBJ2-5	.	TGCGCCAGCAGCATCCGACAAGAGACCCAGTACTTC	CASSIRQETQYF
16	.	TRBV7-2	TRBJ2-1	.	TGTGCCAGCAGCTTATTGGGGACACCGGATTACAATGAGCAGTTCTTC	CASSLLGTPDYNEQFF
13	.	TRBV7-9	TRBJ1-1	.	TGTGCCAGCAGCTTAGGACAGAACACTGAAGCTTTCTTT	CASSLGQNTEAFF
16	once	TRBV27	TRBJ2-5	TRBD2	TGTGCCAGCAGTTTTCGGCGGGAGGCTAACCGTGAGACCCAGTACTTC	CASSFRREANRETQYF
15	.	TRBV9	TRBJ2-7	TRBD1	TGTGCCAGCAGCGACCCCGGGACAGGAGCCTACGAGCAGTACTTC	CASSDPGTGAYEQYF
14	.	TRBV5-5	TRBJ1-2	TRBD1	TGTGCCAGCAGCCGAATGGGACAGGACCATGGCTACACCTTC	CASSRMGQDHGYTF
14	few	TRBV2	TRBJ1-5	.	TGTGCCAGCAGGACACAGGAAGAGGGTCAGCCCCAGCATTTT	CASRTQEEGQPQHF
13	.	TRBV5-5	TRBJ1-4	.	TGTGCCAGCAGCTTGGCTCCCAATGAAAAACTGTTTTTT	CASSLAPNEKLFF
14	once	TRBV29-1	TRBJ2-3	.	TGCAGCGTTGAAGAGCGCCGACACACAGATACGCAGTATTTT	CSVEERRHTDTQYF
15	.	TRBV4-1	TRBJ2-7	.	TGCGCCAGCAGCCAGTACCGGACGGTACCCTACGAGCAGTACTTC	CASSQYRTVPYEQYF
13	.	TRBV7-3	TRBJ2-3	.	TGTGCCAGCAGCTTATGGGGCACAGATACGCAGTATTTT	CASSLWGTDTQYF
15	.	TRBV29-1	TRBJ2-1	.	TGCAGCGTTGATTTTGAAGGGGCAAAGAACAATGAGCAGTTCTTC	CSVDFEGAKNNEQFF
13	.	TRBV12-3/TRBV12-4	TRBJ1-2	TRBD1	TGTGCCAGCAGGCAGGGACAGGGGCCCGGCTACACCTTC	CASRQGQGPGYTF
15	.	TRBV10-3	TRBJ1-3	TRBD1	TGTGCCATCAGTTCCGACAGGGGCAGTGGAAACACCATATATTTT	CAISSDRGSGNTIYF
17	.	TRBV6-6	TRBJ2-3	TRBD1	TGTGCCAGCAGTCACCTGATCGGGACAGGCATTACAGATACGCAGTATTTT	CASSHLIGTGITDTQYF
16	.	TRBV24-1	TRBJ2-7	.	TGTGCCACCAGTGATTTGCACGGGGGAAGCTCCTACGAGCAGTACTTC	CATSDLHGGSSYEQYF
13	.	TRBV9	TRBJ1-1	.	TGTGCCAGCAGCGAACTCAGGGAGACTGAAGCTTTCTTT	CASSELRETEAFF
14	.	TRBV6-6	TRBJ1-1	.	TGTGCCAGCAGTCGCCGTGAGGGGTACACTGAAGCTTTCTTT	CASSRREGYTEAFF
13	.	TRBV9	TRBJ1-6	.	TGTGCCAGCAGCCCGTTCAGAAATTCACCCCTCCACTTT	CASSPFRNSPLHF
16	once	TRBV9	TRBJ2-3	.	TGTGCCAGCAGCGTAGGGCCAGAATCTAGCACAGATACGCAGTATTTT	CASSVGPESSTDTQYF
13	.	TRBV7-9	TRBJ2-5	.	TGTGCCAGCAGCTCAATGGCTGGGGAGACCCAGTACTTC	CASSSMAGETQYF
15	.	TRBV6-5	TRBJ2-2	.	TGTGCCAGCAGTTTTAAAAGACTAGGAGCCGGGGAGCTGTTTTTT	CASSFKRLGAGELFF
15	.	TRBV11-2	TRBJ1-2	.	TGTGCCAGCACCCTCTCCCGGGGTGCCAACTATGGCTACACCTTC	CASTLSRGANYGYTF
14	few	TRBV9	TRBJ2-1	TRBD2	TGTGCCAGCAGCGTAGGCGGGAGGGACAATGAGCAGTTCTTC	CASSVGGRDNEQFF
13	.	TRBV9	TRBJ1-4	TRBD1	TGTGCCAGCAGCGACGACAGGGGGCGAAAACTGTTTTTT	CASSDDRGRKLFF
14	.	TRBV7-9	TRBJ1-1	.	TGTGCCAGCAACCCGGGGCCGCCGGGGACTGAAGCTTTCTTT	CASNPGPPGTEAFF
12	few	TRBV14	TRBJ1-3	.	TGTGCCAGCAGCCACGATGTAAACACCATATATTTT	CASSHDVNTIYF
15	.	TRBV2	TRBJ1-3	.	TGTGCCAGCAGTGGACAGACCTACTCTGGAAACACCATATATTTT	CASSGQTYSGNTIYF
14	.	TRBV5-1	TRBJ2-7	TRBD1	TGCGCCAGCAGCTTGGGGACAGGGAACTACGAGCAGTACTTC	CASSLGTGNYEQYF
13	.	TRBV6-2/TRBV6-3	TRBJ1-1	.	TGTGCCAGCAGTATCACCAGGGATGGAGAAGCTTTCTTT	CASSITRDGEAFF
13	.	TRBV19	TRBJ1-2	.	TGTGCCAGTAGTATTATGGAGCTCTATGGCTACACCTTC	CASSIMELYGYTF
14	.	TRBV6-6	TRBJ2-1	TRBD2	TGTGCCTCCGTAGTGGCTAGCGGGAGTGGGGAGCAGTTCTTC	CASVVASGSGEQFF
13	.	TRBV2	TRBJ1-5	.	TGTGCCAGCAGTTGGGCAGAAAATCAGCCCCAGCATTTT	CASSWAENQPQHF
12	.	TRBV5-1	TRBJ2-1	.	TGCGCCAGCAGCTTGGGTTCTTTCGAGCAGTTCTTC	CASSLGSFEQFF
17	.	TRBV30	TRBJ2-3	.	TGTGCCTGGAGTGTACTTCGGCTATACGAGAACACAGATACGCAGTATTTT	CAWSVLRLYENTDTQYF
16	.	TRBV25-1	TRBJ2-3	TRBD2	TGTGCCAGCACGAACGCGGGGGTCACAAGCACAGATACGCAGTATTTT	CASTNAGVTSTDTQYF
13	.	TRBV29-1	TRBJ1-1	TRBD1	TGCAGCGTTGAGGTTATACAGGGGACTGAAGCTTTCTTT	CSVEVIQGTEAFF
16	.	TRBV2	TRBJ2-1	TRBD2	TGTGCCAGCACCCTTAGCGGGAGGGGGTCCTACAATGAGCAGTTCTTC	CASTLSGRGSYNEQFF
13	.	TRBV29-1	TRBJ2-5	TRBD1	TGCAGCGGGGGGACAGGGGGCCAAGAGACCCAGTACTTC	CSGGTGGQETQYF
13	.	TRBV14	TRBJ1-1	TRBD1	TGTGCCAGCAGCGGATGGGACAGTACTGAAGCTTTCTTT	CASSGWDSTEAFF
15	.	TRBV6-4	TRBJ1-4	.	TGTGCCAGCAAGATAATTAGGGGGTATCATGAAAAACTGTTTTTT	CASKIIRGYHEKLFF
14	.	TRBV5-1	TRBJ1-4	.	TGCGCCAGCAGCCCCGCCACCTCTGGACAGAGGCTGTTTTTT	CASSPATSGQRLFF
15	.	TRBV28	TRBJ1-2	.	TGTGCCAGCAGTTTAATGGCCCCGGGTTTCTATGGCTACACCTTC	CASSLMAPGFYGYTF
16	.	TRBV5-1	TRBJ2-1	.	TGCGCCAGCAGCCCGCGTGAGGGGCGGCTTTACAATGAGCAGTTCTTC	CASSPREGRLYNEQFF
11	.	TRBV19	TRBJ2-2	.	TGTGCCATCGCGACCCCCGGGGAGCTGTTTTTT	CAIATPGELFF
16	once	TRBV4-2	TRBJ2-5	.	TGTGCCAGCAGCCAACCTCCGGGACTCCGGAGGGAGACCCAGTACTTC	CASSQPPGLRRETQYF
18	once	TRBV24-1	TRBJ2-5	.	TGTGCCACCAGTGAACGAAACCCAGTGGTCGGTCTACAAGAGACCCAGTACTTC	CATSERNPVVGLQETQYF
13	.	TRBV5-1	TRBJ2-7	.	TGCGCCAGCAGCTTGTGGGTGGGTGACGAGCAGTACTTC	CASSLWVGDEQYF
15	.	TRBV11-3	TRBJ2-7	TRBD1	TGTGCCAGCAGCTCTTGGACAGGGAGCTCCTACGAGCAGTACTTC	CASSSWTGSSYEQYF
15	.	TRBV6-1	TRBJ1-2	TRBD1	TGTGCCAGCAGTGAAGTTACAGGGGAGGCCTATGGCTACACCTTC	CASSEVTGEAYGYTF
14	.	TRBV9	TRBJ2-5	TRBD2	TGTGCCAGCAGCGTAGCTGGGGCGGGAGGGACCCAGTACTTC	CASSVAGAGGTQYF
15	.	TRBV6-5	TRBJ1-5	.	TGTGCCAGCAGTCCAATGATCAGGACCGGCCAGCCCCAGCATTTT	CASSPMIRTGQPQHF
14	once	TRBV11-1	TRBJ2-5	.	TGTGCCAGCAGCTTGGGACCGTATCAAGAGACCCAGTACTTC	CASSLGPYQETQYF
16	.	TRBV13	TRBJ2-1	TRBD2	TGTGCCAGCAGCTATCCGGGACTAGAGGGCTACAATGAGCAGTTCTTC	CASSYPGLEGYNEQFF
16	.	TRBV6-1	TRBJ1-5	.	TGTGCCAGCAGTGAATTAGTTGGACGGAGCAATCAGCCCCAGCATTTT	CASSELVGRSNQPQHF
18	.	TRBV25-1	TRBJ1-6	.	TGTGCCAGCAGTGAACGTGGAGGCTGGAGCTCCTATAATTCACCCCTCCACTTT	CASSERGGWSSYNSPLHF
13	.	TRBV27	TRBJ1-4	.	TGTGCCAGCAGAGGGGTTCTCGATGAAAAACTGTTTTTT	CASRGVLDEKLFF
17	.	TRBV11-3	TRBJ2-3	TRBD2	TGTGCCAGCAGCCCCCGTGGACTAGCGGGGGAGGGCGGAACGCAGTATTTT	CASSPRGLAGEGGTQYF